The present entry profiles one T cell receptor beta chain with its context. Its target is not known. This entry is derived from a study of CD4 T cells in relation to SARS-CoV-2 and coronaviruses. In the study overall: No peptide or an HIV-1 Nef peptide pool served as negative control.

Overall study results and limits: Monoreactive clones expanded significantly more to SARS-CoV-2 than crossreactive clones did.

The unexposed donors gave CD4+ T cells in about 2011-2018, prior to COVID-19. CD4+ T cells were isolated from the cells after 10 days of culture. Unexposed-donor CD4+ T cells were probed with SARS-CoV-2 S/N and four cold-coronavirus spikes, cells permitting. TCRdb's copy holds only in-frame clones and misses some; the assay was immunoSEQ multiplex PCR. The sample records 26,000 or so clones, more than 65% being singletons. This CDR3 is 13 amino acids long. Trimming stripped 0 bases from V and 4 bases from J, with 4 bases between. From germline, CDR1 is ENHRY and CDR2 SYGVKD. This sequence was found in a human donor in good health. The sequenced sample consisted of CD4+ T cells from PBMCs, cultured in vitro. The V and J genes are TRBV10-3 and TRBJ1-5, with D unclear. Here the CDR3 DNA reads TGTGCCATCAGTGAGTCTGGAAATCAGCCCCAGCATTTT. This translates into CAISESGNQPQHF.